These T cell receptor beta chains were read from a single sample in a study of blood T cell repertoires in COVID-19. Assay: immunoSEQ multiplex PCR; the TCRdb copy retains only in-frame clones and omits some. Of about 500,000 clones listed, about 88% are singletons. The sample was peripheral blood. All receptors derive from a woman aged 45-65 years with COVID-19, enrolled during active disease. CDR3s include the opening cysteine and the closing phenylalanine or tryptophan. A D gene is named only where the DNA matches it firmly.

V	J	D	CDR3
TRBV14	TRBJ1-6	.	CASSPGHQTSPLHF
TRBV5-1	TRBJ1-3	.	CASSPQRTANTIYF
TRBV9	TRBJ2-7	.	CASSVGGVMGEQYF
TRBV20-1	TRBJ1-2	TRBD1	CSAGTGSGYTF
TRBV2	TRBJ2-7	TRBD1	CATLGDRGTYEQYF
TRBV7-3	TRBJ1-5	.	CASSLIAGQPQHF
TRBV28	TRBJ1-1	.	CASGGEGALVTEAFF
TRBV7-9	TRBJ1-1	.	CASSSIGGRTEAFF
TRBV5-8	TRBJ1-1	.	CASSVVGGRAFF
TRBV12-3/TRBV12-4	TRBJ1-6	TRBD1	CASSTDRDSPLHF
TRBV6-6	TRBJ2-3	TRBD1	CASKSGTEKGDTQYF
TRBV7-2	TRBJ1-5	.	CASSSSGQPQHF
TRBV5-1	TRBJ1-2	.	CASSTGTDSIRGYTF
TRBV27	TRBJ1-5	TRBD1	CASGPQGHSNQPQHF
TRBV19	TRBJ2-7	.	CASKGSKDSLYEQYF
TRBV10-3	TRBJ2-1	TRBD2	CAAGRGSGNEQFF
TRBV3-1/TRBV3-2	TRBJ2-1	TRBD2	CASSHRRTSADNEQFF